This T cell receptor (beta chain) originates from a study of technical replicates of blood from a few donors. The CDR3 totals 12 residues. Trimming took 1 base from V and 7 from J, leaving 5 bases between them. The germline V gene has CDR1 KGHSH and CDR2 LQKENI. Only in-frame clones appear in the TCRdb table, and some are missing; sequencing was by immunoSEQ multiplex PCR. In the table there are about 83,000 clones, around nine tenths of which are singletons. In its sample, this clone was seen once. The source of this sequence is a human donor in good health. The rearrangement uses TRBV18 and TRBJ2-1; D is unresolved. The specimen was T cells isolated from PBMCs. For the CDR3, the DNA is TGTGCCAGCTCACCACGGCGGAATGAGCAGTTCTTC. As protein: CASSPRRNEQFF. Looking up the rest from reference TRBV18 and TRBJ2-1 gives the full variable domain: NAGVMQNPRHLVRRRGQEARLRCSPMKGHSHVYWYRQLPEEGLKFMVYLQKENIIDESGMPKERFSAEFPKEGPSILRIQQVVRGDSAAYFCASSPRRNEQFFGPGTRLTVL.